This TCR beta chain is from a study of identifying expanded T cells in peripheral blood (dated by TCRdb to about 2019). Describing the broader study: Technical replicates were generated by sequencing separate aliquots of the same genomic DNA pool, with four replicates compared pairwise.

With regard to this clone: There is no known antigen for this receptor. The input lacks base qualities; no much larger clone sits a single base away.

Study-level results and caveats: Approximately 1.2 differentially abundant clones were flagged by the binomial model between technical replicates, whereas about 15 and 18 were flagged over about two weeks and four weeks, respectively. The authors expected biological variance in healthy repertoires might increase further over much longer intervals such as months to years. Across all healthy-donor time intervals, the beta-binomial model significantly lowered both the number of clones called differentially abundant and the false-positive rate. For all healthy donors, the variance in clone template counts between two-week samples rose significantly as total template count increased.

Inclusive of the bounding cysteine and phenylalanine, the CDR3 is 14 residues long. Just CDR3 DNA is preserved here, 42 bases in frame from base 1. CDR1 and CDR2, per the germline V gene, are SGHRS and YFSETQ. Trimming leaves V shorter by 2 bases and J shorter by 3 bases, with the junction holding 5 bases beyond the gene matches. The immunoSEQ Assay, which relies on bias-controlled multiplex PCR amplification of genomic DNA, was used to profile TCRbeta CDR3 regions. On the authors' methods: To quantify the absolute abundance of each unique TCRbeta CDR3 region, the sequences were collapsed and filtered. Differential abundance was tested with two models: a binomial (Fisher-equivalent) model and a beta-binomial model that adds time-dependent variance fitted from healthy donors. Clones with fewer than 5 combined templates were removed, and a clone was called differentially abundant if the clone's Benjamini-Hochberg FDR was below 0.01. The form v = (b*log(k)+a)^2 was used to model beta-binomial variance as a function of total template count across the two samples. In TCRdb, the immuneACCESS table is reduced to in-frame sequences with V and J assigned. These tables do not hold every clone; where another copy was compared, an unresolved V gene accounts for under half, and the others remain unexplained. V and J calls and clone size are copied from that table; D and trimming were computed from the DNA. The sample has 85,000 to 95,000 clones on record, more than 70% of them singletons. Around 4.3% of the sample is in the top ten clones.

No immune events, such as infections, were documented for the healthy donors during the collection period. Time-dependent variance in a beta-binomial model of T-cell clone differential abundance was calibrated using healthy-donor blood repertoires as a training cohort. There were about ten healthy donors in the training cohort, of whom 3 were female and 7 were male. An age range of roughly 29 to 65 years, with an average of about 45 years, was recorded for the donors. Whole blood, obtained from a commercial supplier, was collected from each healthy donor at three time points spaced approximately two weeks apart. For immunosequencing, genomic DNA was extracted from unsorted whole blood.

The rearrangement combines TRBV5-1 with TRBJ2-7, and 7 junctional nucleotides match TRBD1. Sequences were obtained from blood. This receptor was obtained from a person aged 18 to 75 in good health. The CDR3 loop reads CASSLTGTDYEQYF. The nucleotides are TGCGCCAGCAGCTTAACCGGGACAGACTACGAGCAGTACTTC.